One sample yielded the 26 T cell receptor beta chains listed below, sequenced in a study of cytomegalovirus exposure and HLA in healthy donors. It was with 60 Vbeta and 13 Jbeta primers that the PCR ran. Clones were read by immunoSEQ multiplex PCR, and TCRdb kept only the in-frame ones, dropping some. The sample contains 130,000 or so clones, around three fifths of which appear only once. Sequences were obtained from PBMCs. The receptors originated from a male donor in good health and CMV-seronegative.

The V gene is TRBV5-4, the J gene TRBJ2-5; the D is unclear. The CDR3 has 14 amino acids. Trimming removed 0 bases at V and 1 base at J, with 7 bases between. Germline V CDR1 and CDR2: SGHNT, YYREEE (reference sequence). The CDR3 DNA reads TGTGCCAGCAGCTTGGGTCAGTTCCAAGAGACCCAGTACTTC. Translation gives CASSLGQFQETQYF.

This chain joins TRBV27 and TRBJ2-6; D call uncertain. Germline values: CDR1 MNHEY, CDR2 SMNVEV (reference sequence). With 6 bases removed from V and 4 bases from J, the gap between germline ends came to 13 bases. This CDR3 contains 15 residues. The DNA of the CDR3 is TGTGCCAGCAGCTCTCTAGGCCCCGGGGCCAACGTCCTGACTTTC. Protein: CASSSLGPGANVLTF.

This clone occurred a few times. J is TRBJ1-4 and V is TRBV30; D unresolved. Trimming stripped 0 bases from V and 8 bases from J, with 16 bases between. CDR1 is GTSNPN and CDR2 is SVGIG in the germline V gene (reference sequence). This CDR3 is built from 15 residues. CDR3 amino acids: CAWSVPSHGEEKLFF. The CDR3 nucleotides are TGTGCCTGGAGTGTACCCTCACACGGGGAAGAAAAACTGTTTTTT.

The rearrangement uses TRBV5-1 and TRBJ1-2; D not certain. The CDR3 runs 13 residues. Trimming took 4 bases from V and 8 from J, leaving 15 bases between them. In germline, CDR1 is SGHRS, CDR2 YFSETQ. The CDR3 region has the DNA TGCGCCAGCAGCCGCATTGGTCAGAGGGGCTACACCTTC. Encoded protein: CASSRIGQRGYTF. The full variable domain, its missing parts supplied by reference TRBV5-1 and TRBJ1-2, is KAGVTQTPRYLIKTRGQQVTLSCSPISGHRSVSWYQQTPGQGLQFLFEYFSETQRNKGNFPGRFSGRQFSNSRSEMNVSTLELGDSALYLCASSRIGQRGYTFGSGTRLTVV.

This clone was seen a single time. The V call is TRBV14, the J call TRBJ1-1; D gene uncertain. Germline assignment: CDR1 SGHDN and CDR2 FVKESK. Trimming removed 1 base at V and 6 bases at J, with 9 bases between. This CDR3 spans 13 amino acids. The CDR3 DNA reads TGTGCCAGCAGCCAAGTGGGCCAACCTGAAGCTTTCTTT. As protein: CASSQVGQPEAFF.

The V call is TRBV11-2, the J call TRBJ1-1; no clear D gene. CDR1 and CDR2 from the germline V gene are SGHAT and FQNNGV. The CDR3 consists of 14 residues. V lost 5 bases to trimming and J lost 0 bases, with 10 bases between them. The CDR3 sequence: CASSPTGMNTEAFF. CDR3 coding DNA: TGTGCCAGCAGCCCCACGGGGATGAACACTGAAGCTTTCTTT.

This clone was observed a few times. J is TRBJ2-5 and V is TRBV4-1; D is possibly TRBD1 (6 bases). The V gene's germline CDR1 is MGHRA and CDR2 YSYEKL. This CDR3 is 16 amino acids long. V was pared by 4 bases and J by 2 bases, with 17 bases between. CDR3 bases: TGCGCCAGCAGCCTTACGGCAGGGGTAAGGCAAGAGACCCAGTACTTC. It translates to CASSLTAGVRQETQYF.

V usage is TRBV29-1 and J usage is TRBJ2-3; 7 bases agree with TRBD2. Germline trimming cut 6 bases from V and 6 bases from J; bases unmatched to any gene: 6. The CDR3 is 12 residues long. CDR1 is SQVTM and CDR2 is ANQGSEA in the germline V gene. The CDR3 nucleotides read TGCAGCGTCGGCTTTAGCGGGGATACGCAGTATTTT. It translates to CSVGFSGDTQYF.

This clone was detected only a few times. The chain recombines TRBV9 with TRBJ2-3, with 8 nucleotides matching TRBD2. Germline V gene sequence: CDR1 SGDLS, CDR2 YYNGEE. The junction had 3 bases not matched to a gene; V was cut back by 0 bases and J by 0 bases. The CDR3 is 16 residues long. The CDR3: CASSVGSGGSTDTQYF. The CDR3 DNA reads TGTGCCAGCAGCGTAGGAAGCGGGGGTAGCACAGATACGCAGTATTTT.

The gene calls are TRBV19 and TRBJ2-2, with 7 bases that match TRBD2. CDR3 length: 16 amino acids. The germline gives CDR1 LNHDA, CDR2 SQIVND (reference sequence). After removal of 7 bases from V and 5 bases from J, the junction contained 13 bases not matched to a gene. The CDR3 here is CASTPTRRGGTGELFF. The CDR3 region has the DNA TGTGCCAGTACCCCGACGAGGCGGGGAGGGACCGGGGAGCTGTTTTTT.

This chain joins TRBV7-8 and TRBJ1-4; 8 bases agree with TRBD1. J was trimmed by 4 bases and V by 5 bases; bases with no gene match: 9. This CDR3 has 16 residues. Germline V gene data show CDR1 as SGHVS and CDR2 as FQNEAQ. CDR3 residues: CASSNLDRGGNEKLFF. The CDR3 nucleotides read TGTGCCAGCAGCAACTTAGACAGGGGTGGTAATGAAAAACTGTTTTTT. The whole variable domain, remainder taken from reference TRBV7-8 and TRBJ1-4, is GAGVSQSPRYKVAKRGQDVALRCDPISGHVSLFWYQQALGQGPEFLTYFQNEAQLDKSGLPSDRFFAERPEGSVSTLKIQRTQQEDSAVYLCASSNLDRGGNEKLFFGSGTQLSVL.

This chain links TRBV15 with TRBJ1-2; 9 bases align to TRBD1. The J segment lost 4 bases and the V segment lost 1 base, leaving 7 bases of the junction unmatched. The CDR3 extends over 16 amino acids. Germline lookup yields CDR1 LNHNV and CDR2 YYDKDF (reference sequence). Written as DNA, the CDR3 is TGTGCCACCAGCAGAGGGGGACAGGGACGCGGCTATGGCTACACCTTC. Its protein is CATSRGGQGRGYGYTF.

This sequence joins TRBV4-2 and TRBJ1-1; D possibly corresponds to TRBD1 (5 bases). CDR1 and CDR2 (germline): LGHNA, YNFKEQ. The CDR3 is 16 residues long. The V and J ends lost 0 bases and 7 bases respectively, with 18 bases between them. CDR3 residues: CASSQDGARQTLEAFF. The CDR3 DNA reads as TGTGCCAGCAGCCAAGATGGGGCAAGGCAGACCCTTGAAGCTTTCTTT.

The chain combines TRBV10-3 with TRBJ2-3, with 7 bases matching TRBD1. Germline CDR1 ENHRY, CDR2 SYGVKD. The CDR3 has 15 residues. V trimming: 4 bases; J trimming: 3 bases; junction bases outside the gene matches: 7. CDR3 in DNA: TGTGCCATCAGTGCCCAGGGGGAGTGGACAGATACGCAGTATTTT. This encodes CAISAQGEWTDTQYF.

The chain recombines TRBV27 with TRBJ2-1; TRBD2 matches 13 bases. Germline trimming cut 5 bases from V and 5 bases from J; bases unmatched to any gene: 18. The CDR3 is made up of 20 amino acids. The germline V gene has CDR1 MNHEY and CDR2 SMNVEV (reference sequence). CDR3 loop: CASSPHLRLAGGSRDNEQFF. As DNA, the CDR3 is TGTGCCAGCAGTCCCCACCTCCGACTAGCGGGGGGATCGCGGGACAATGAGCAGTTCTTC.

CDR3 in amino acids: CASRKQGAGAGELFF. CDR3 in DNA: TGTGCCAGCAGAAAACAGGGGGCGGGGGCCGGGGAGCTGTTTTTT. The rearrangement uses TRBV6-5 and TRBJ2-2, with 9 bases identical to TRBD1. There are 15 residues in the CDR3. Germline CDR1 and CDR2: MNHEY and SVGAGI. V was pared by 6 bases and J by 6 bases, with 8 bases of the junction left unmatched.

The genes are TRBV7-6 and TRBJ2-1; 7 positions match TRBD1. The CDR3 has 15 amino acids. J lost 7 bases, V lost 1 base, and 7 bases had no gene match. The V gene's germline CDR1 is SGHVS and CDR2 FNYEAQ. The CDR3 bases are TGTGCCAGCAGCTTAGGAAAGACAGGGATTAATGAGCAGTTCTTC. Encoded protein: CASSLGKTGINEQFF.

This clone was seen only a few times. V is TRBV5-4 and J is TRBJ2-5; 11 bases are a match to TRBD2. Per germline, CDR1 SGHNT and CDR2 YYREEE (reference sequence). V trimming: 0 bases; J trimming: 4 bases; junction bases outside the gene matches: 8. CDR3 length: 17 amino acids. The DNA of the CDR3 is TGTGCCAGCAGCTTGGGAGAGCTAGCGGGGGGATCAGAGACCCAGTACTTC. Residues: CASSLGELAGGSETQYF.

This chain connects TRBV7-2 to TRBJ2-3; 9 bases match TRBD2. The V and J ends lost 1 base and 5 bases, in that order; junction bases with no gene match: 10. Germline V gene data show CDR1 as SGHTA and CDR2 as FQGNSA. The CDR3 extends over 17 amino acids. DNA for the CDR3: TGTGCCAGCAGCTTAGATGTTGCGGGGGGGCCTCTAGATACGCAGTATTTT. Translating gives CASSLDVAGGPLDTQYF.

The chain is built from TRBV7-3 and TRBJ2-1; the match to TRBD1 covers 8 bases. Germline trimming cut 3 bases from V and 7 bases from J; bases unmatched to any gene: 8. Germline V CDR1 and CDR2: SGHTA, FQGTGA. This CDR3 spans 15 amino acids. The CDR3 DNA reads TGTGCCAGCAGCTTCTCTCGACAGGGGATGAATGAGCAGTTCTTC. It encodes CASSFSRQGMNEQFF.

V and J are TRBV6-5 and TRBJ2-7; TRBD2 might be the D (7 bases). V was pared by 5 bases and J by 5 bases, with 16 bases between. Germline V lookup: CDR1 MNHEY, CDR2 SVGAGI. The CDR3 loop spans 14 amino acids. This CDR3 is CASSPRRGRDEQYF. CDR3 nucleotide sequence: TGTGCCAGCAGTCCCCGGCGGGGGCGGGACGAGCAGTACTTC.

The V call is TRBV5-1, the J call TRBJ2-5; 12 positions agree with TRBD1. Judging by the DNA end, TRBJ2-7 fits better; the J call may be wrong. CDR3 size: 16 residues. Germline V gene lookup returns CDR1 SGHRS and CDR2 YFSETQ. The CDR3 nucleotides read TGCGCCAGCAGCTTGGAGGGGACAGGGGGCTCCGGCGAGCAGTACTTC. It translates to CASSLEGTGGSGEQYF.

The V gene is TRBV12-5, the J gene TRBJ2-4; 8 bases map to TRBD2. The CDR3 has 14 residues. Losses at the gene ends were 1 base for V and 8 bases for J; bases not matched to a gene: 4. Germline lookup yields CDR1 LGHNT and CDR2 FRNRAP. CDR3 coding DNA: TGTGCTAGTGGTTTGGGCGGGGGGCCTGACATTCAGTACTTC. It encodes CASGLGGGPDIQYF.

The chain has TRBV6-5 and TRBJ2-7, with 8 positions matching TRBD2. Germline CDR1 and CDR2: MNHEY and SVGAGI. The CDR3 consists of 14 residues. V shed 5 bases and J 2 bases; nucleotides not matched to a gene: 5. CDR3 bases: TGTGCCAGCAGTCCCCGGGAGGGAACCTACGAGCAGTACTTC. This gives the protein CASSPREGTYEQYF.

The gene calls are TRBV6-5 and TRBJ1-2; 7 bases align to TRBD1. Per germline, CDR1 MNHEY and CDR2 SVGAGI. Trimming cost V 3 bases and J 14 bases; bases outside gene matches: 12. The CDR3 runs 13 residues. The CDR3 nucleotides read TGTGCCAGCAGTTATTCCCGCCTAGACAGGGTAACCTTC. It codes for CASSYSRLDRVTF.

The chain employs TRBV6-1 and TRBJ2-2; 11 nucleotides agree with TRBD2. Germline V lookup: CDR1 MNHNS, CDR2 SASEGT. This CDR3 region has 15 residues. The V gene end was trimmed by 5 bases and the J gene end by 6 bases; junction bases not matched to a gene: 5. CDR3 region: CASSQTSGTPGELFF. The CDR3 DNA reads TGTGCCAGCAGTCAGACTAGCGGGACCCCCGGGGAGCTGTTTTTT.